These 24 T cell receptor beta chains share one sample of origin, sequenced in a study of blood T cells in healthy people across ages. Primed by a sample-barcoded 5' primer and a J-beta primer mix, a second PCR proceeded for about 7 to 12 cycles. Each CDR3 protein is one row after TCRdb ran MiXCR on the 5' RACE reads. The table records 700,000 to 1,000,000 distinct CDR3 sequences, around two fifths of them present only once. Specimen: blood. The receptors derive from a man aged 60 to 69 in good health.

The CDR3 loop reads CASSYSNNRGNQPQHF. CDR3 bases: TGTGCCAGCAGTTACTCGAACAACCGGGGCAATCAGCCCCAGCATTTT. This sequence joins TRBV6-2 or TRBV6-3 and TRBJ1-5, with D hard to call. Per the germline V gene, CDR1 is MNHEY and CDR2 is SVGEGT. The V and J ends lost 0 bases and 2 bases respectively, with 11 bases between them. The CDR3 is made up of 16 amino acids.

This clonotype was seen a few times. The rearrangement uses TRBV4-3 and TRBJ2-3; 8 nucleotides match TRBD2. CDR1 and CDR2 (germline): LGHNA, YSLEER. After removal of 0 bases from V and 3 bases from J, the junction contained 14 bases not matched to a gene. This CDR3 is 19 amino acids long. CDR3 in DNA: TGCGCCAGCAGCCAAGATCCCGGGGGGGGCATTTATCAGACAGATACGCAGTATTTT. Its translation is CASSQDPGGGIYQTDTQYF.

This clonotype was seen a handful of times. V is TRBV6-5 and J is TRBJ2-7, with a tentative D call TRBD1 (5 bases). V was cut by 6 bases and J by 3 bases, with 12 bases left in between. Germline CDR1 reads MNHEY; CDR2 reads SVGAGI. CDR3 length: 13 residues. The CDR3: CASSLQVGYEQYF. For the CDR3, the DNA is TGTGCCAGCAGCCTACAGGTCGGCTACGAGCAGTACTTC.

The chain recombines TRBV20-1 with TRBJ2-3; perhaps TRBD2 as D (6 bases). This CDR3 region has 20 residues. V was cut by 2 bases and J by 1 base, with 28 bases left in between. Germline V gene data show CDR1 as DFQATT and CDR2 as SNEGSKA (reference sequence). The CDR3 nucleotides read TGCAGTGCTAGATTGTTCCGGGGGTCGGAATGGGTGGATGGCACAGATACGCAGTATTTT. The encoded protein is CSARLFRGSEWVDGTDTQYF.

V and J are TRBV12-3 or TRBV12-4 and TRBJ2-7; D unclear. This CDR3 contains 15 residues. V lost 2 bases to trimming and J lost 4 bases, with 15 bases between them. CDR3 in amino acids: CASSLRETVIYEQYF. The DNA for the CDR3 is TGTGCCAGCAGTTTAAGGGAAACCGTAATTTACGAGCAGTACTTC.

In this sample, this clonotype turned up many times. V gene TRBV7-2 combines with J gene TRBJ2-1, with TRBD2 as a possible D gene (6 bases). Germline assignment: CDR1 SGHTA and CDR2 FQGNSA. V lost 2 bases and J lost 0, with 20 bases in between. The CDR3 covers 19 residues. In DNA, the CDR3 is TGTGCCAGCAGCTTACGGGTAGGGCGGGGTACTAGCTCCTACAATGAGCAGTTCTTC. Translation gives CASSLRVGRGTSSYNEQFF. The variable domain in full, with the rest retrieved from reference TRBV7-2 and TRBJ2-1, is GAGVSQSPSNKVTEKGKDVELRCDPISGHTALYWYRQSLGQGLEFLIYFQGNSAPDKSGLPSDRFSAERTGGSVSTLTIQRTQQEDSAVYLCASSLRVGRGTSSYNEQFFGPGTRLTVL.

The V gene is TRBV7-9, the J gene TRBJ2-7, with 7 bases identical to TRBD2. CDR1 is SEHNR, CDR2 FQNEAQ, per germline (reference sequence). The CDR3 has 15 amino acids. V dropped 1 base and J dropped 3; count of bases not matched to a gene: 6. The CDR3 loop is CASSLGGGVNYEQYF. CDR3 sequence (DNA): TGTGCCAGCAGCTTAGGGGGGGGAGTTAACTACGAGCAGTACTTC.

This clonotype has more than one count but fewer than ten. The chain joins TRBV7-3 to TRBJ1-2, with TRBD1 as a possible D gene (6 bases). The germline gives CDR1 SGHTA, CDR2 FQGTGA. The CDR3 contains 14 residues. Trimming left V 4 bases short and J 6 bases short, with 15 bases between. The CDR3 is CASSSWDKYDGYTF. The DNA for the CDR3 is TGTGCCAGCAGCTCTTGGGACAAGTACGATGGCTACACCTTC.

This chain joins TRBV6-1 and TRBJ1-1; 8 bases align to TRBD1. J gave up 1 base and V 7 bases, and 2 bases lay outside the gene matches. The CDR3 contains 13 residues. Looked up from germline, CDR1 is MNHNS and CDR2 is SASEGT. For the CDR3, the DNA is TGTGCCAGCACCACAGGGGGGAACACTGAAGCTTTCTTT. Translating it yields CASTTGGNTEAFF.

This clonotype has more than one count but fewer than ten. The V gene is TRBV6-2 or TRBV6-3, the J gene TRBJ2-5; 7 bases line up with TRBD1. The trim removed 2 bases at V and 11 bases at J, leaving 14 bases unmatched. Per germline, CDR1 MNHEY and CDR2 SVGEGT. This CDR3 is 15 amino acids long. This chain's CDR3 is CASSYQTGFYNEQYF. In DNA, the CDR3 is TGTGCCAGCAGTTACCAGACAGGGTTCTACAATGAGCAGTACTTC.

The V and J genes are TRBV6-5 and TRBJ1-1; 7 bases agree with TRBD1. The CDR3 loop spans 15 amino acids. Germline trimming cut 7 bases from V and 0 bases from J; bases unmatched to any gene: 8. CDR1 and CDR2 from the germline V gene are MNHEY and SVGAGI. CDR3 region: CASTERTGLNTEAFF. The CDR3 DNA sequence: TGTGCCAGCACCGAGAGGACAGGCTTGAACACTGAAGCTTTCTTT.

In DNA, the CDR3 is TGTGCCACCAGTGACCTATCGACAGGGTGGGGCACAGATACGCAGTATTTT. It codes for CATSDLSTGWGTDTQYF. The rearrangement joins TRBV24-1 to TRBJ2-3; TRBD1 agrees at 7 bases. J was trimmed by 1 base and V by 4 bases; bases with no gene match: 10. This CDR3 has 17 amino acids. Germline CDR1 and CDR2: KGHDR and SFDVKD.

The rearrangement links TRBV10-3 to TRBJ2-2; D gene ambiguous. Trimming took 6 bases from V and 4 from J, leaving 9 bases between them. The CDR3 totals 13 residues. The germline V gene encodes CDR1 ENHRY and CDR2 SYGVKD. CDR3 region: CAIRPGLTGELFF. In DNA form, the CDR3 reads TGTGCCATCAGACCGGGCCTCACCGGGGAGCTGTTTTTT.

This clonotype was detected only a few times. The chain recombines TRBV11-2 with TRBJ2-5; weak D call: TRBD2 (6 bases). The DNA end is a closer match to TRBJ2-7, so the J assignment may be wrong. The CDR3 extends over 18 amino acids. The germline V gene has CDR1 SGHAT and CDR2 FQNNGV. CDR3 nucleotides: TGTGCCAGCAGCTCGTGGAGGGCGACTCGGGAGAGGTTCTACGAGCAGTACTTC. This translates into CASSSWRATRERFYEQYF.

The V gene is TRBV5-1, the J gene TRBJ2-1; 14 nucleotides line up with TRBD2. V lost 0 bases and J lost 9; bases outside the gene matches: 2. From germline, CDR1 is SGHRS and CDR2 YFSETQ. The CDR3 contains 15 residues. The CDR3 coding sequence is TGCGCCAGCAGCTTGGGGACTAGCGGGGGGTCTGAGCAGTTCTTC. It specifies CASSLGTSGGSEQFF.

CDR3 in amino acids: CASSYSRSRTSKNEQFF. The CDR3, as DNA: TGTGCCAGCAGTTACTCGCGATCACGGACTAGCAAAAATGAGCAGTTCTTC. The V call is TRBV6-2 or TRBV6-3, the J call TRBJ2-1; 8 nucleotides line up with TRBD2. The CDR3 sequence is 17 residues long. CDR1 MNHEY and CDR2 SVGEGT come from the germline V gene. Losses at the gene ends were 0 bases for V and 7 bases for J; bases not matched to a gene: 11.

V is TRBV4-3 and J is TRBJ2-5; TRBD2 matches 8 bases. Germline CDR1 LGHNA, CDR2 YSLEER. CDR3 length equals 18 residues. After removal of 0 bases from V and 0 bases from J, the junction contained 9 bases not matched to a gene. The CDR3 is CASSQDLGSGGYQETQYF. In DNA, the CDR3 is TGCGCCAGCAGCCAAGATTTGGGAAGCGGGGGCTACCAAGAGACCCAGTACTTC.

This sequence joins TRBV7-2 and TRBJ1-1; the match to TRBD1 covers 9 bases. The V gene end was trimmed by 5 bases and the J gene end by 1 base; junction bases not matched to a gene: 8. Germline values: CDR1 SGHTA, CDR2 FQGNSA. CDR3 size: 16 residues. The DNA of the CDR3 is TGTGCCAGCAGCCTCGGGACAGGGTGGTCGAACACTGAAGCTTTCTTT. Translating it yields CASSLGTGWSNTEAFF.

The J gene is TRBJ2-3, the V gene TRBV11-3; 7 bases map to TRBD1. J lost 4 bases, V lost 4 bases, and 11 bases had no gene match. The CDR3 is made up of 16 amino acids. In germline, CDR1 is SGHNT, CDR2 YENEEA. The CDR3 protein is CASSSEQGLGSDTQYF. CDR3 DNA sequence: TGTGCCAGCAGCTCCGAACAGGGGCTTGGGTCAGATACGCAGTATTTT.

The chain links TRBV29-1 to TRBJ2-7; D is unresolved. Near its end, the DNA agrees better with TRBJ2-5, so the J call may be wrong. Germline CDR1 SQVTM, CDR2 ANQGSEA. The CDR3 length is 14 residues. The CDR3 region is CSALRSPYQETQYF. CDR3 DNA sequence: TGCAGCGCCCTCCGGTCTCCGTACCAAGAGACCCAGTACTTC.

A few counts support this clonotype. The rearrangement links TRBV18 to TRBJ2-7; D possibly matches TRBD1 or TRBD2 (6 bases each). CDR1 KGHSH and CDR2 LQKENI come from the germline V gene. The CDR3 totals 15 residues. V dropped 0 bases and J dropped 3 bases, with 12 bases sitting between them. For the CDR3, the DNA is TGTGCCAGCTCACCACCGATGGGGGGCGGCTACGAGCAGTACTTC. Encoded protein: CASSPPMGGGYEQYF.

The sample holds a few counts of this clonotype. This sequence joins TRBV11-2 and TRBJ1-2; 8 bases map to TRBD1. Germline CDR1 is SGHAT and CDR2 is FQNNGV. Trimming took 3 bases from V and 8 from J; bases not matched to a gene: 5. This CDR3 spans 13 amino acids. CDR3 sequence: CASSFYRGEGYTF. CDR3 sequence (DNA): TGTGCCAGCAGCTTTTACAGGGGGGAAGGCTACACCTTC.

Concerning this clonotype itself: At one end, the junction sequence differs from germline, possibly due to a read error. J is TRBJ2-4 and V is TRBV7-3, with D perhaps TRBD2 (5 bases). The CDR3 has 15 amino acids. Germline-derived CDR1 and CDR2 are SGHTA and FQGTGA. The CDR3 sequence is CAGSLTGNTKNIQYF. The CDR3 coding sequence is TGTGCCGGCAGCTTAACCGGGAATACCAAAAACATTCAGTACTTC.

This clonotype was detected a few times. The rearrangement joins TRBV5-1 to TRBJ2-3; 9 nucleotides agree with TRBD2. CDR3 size: 16 residues. Germline trimming cut 2 bases from V and 2 bases from J; bases unmatched to any gene: 6. Germline assignment: CDR1 SGHRS and CDR2 YFSETQ. CDR3 DNA: TGCGCCAGCAGCTTCGGGGCGGGGGGGACCACAGATACGCAGTATTTT. Translated: CASSFGAGGTTDTQYF.